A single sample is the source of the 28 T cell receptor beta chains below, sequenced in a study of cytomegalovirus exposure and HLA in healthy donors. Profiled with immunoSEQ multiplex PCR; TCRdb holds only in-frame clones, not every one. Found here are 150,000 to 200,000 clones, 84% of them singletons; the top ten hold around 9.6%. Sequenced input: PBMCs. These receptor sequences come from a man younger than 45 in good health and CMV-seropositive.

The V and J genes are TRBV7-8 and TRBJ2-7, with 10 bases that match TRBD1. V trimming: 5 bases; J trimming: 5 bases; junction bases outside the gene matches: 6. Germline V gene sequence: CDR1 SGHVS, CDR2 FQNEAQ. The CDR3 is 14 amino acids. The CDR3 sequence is CASSRWDRGHEQYF. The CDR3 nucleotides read TGTGCCAGCAGCCGGTGGGACAGGGGCCACGAGCAGTACTTC.

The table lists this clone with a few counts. The CDR3 DNA reads TGTGCCAGCAGTGACGGGGGGGGAAGCACAGATACGCAGTATTTT. Its translation is CASSDGGGSTDTQYF. The chain is built from TRBV2 and TRBJ2-3; 8 nucleotides line up with TRBD2. CDR3 length equals 15 residues. V shed 3 bases and J 0 bases; nucleotides not matched to a gene: 2. Germline V gene sequence: CDR1 SNHLY, CDR2 FYNNEI.

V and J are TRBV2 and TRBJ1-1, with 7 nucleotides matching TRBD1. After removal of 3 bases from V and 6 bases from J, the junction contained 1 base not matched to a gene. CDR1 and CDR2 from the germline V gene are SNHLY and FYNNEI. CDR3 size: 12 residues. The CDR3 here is CASSEDRPEAFF. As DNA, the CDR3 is TGTGCCAGCAGTGAGGACAGGCCTGAAGCTTTCTTT.

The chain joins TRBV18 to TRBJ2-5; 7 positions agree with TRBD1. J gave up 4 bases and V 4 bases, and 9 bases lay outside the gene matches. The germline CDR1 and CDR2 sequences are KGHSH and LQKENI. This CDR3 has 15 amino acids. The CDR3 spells CASSRGTDPVETQYF. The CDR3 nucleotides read TGTGCCAGCTCACGAGGGACAGATCCTGTAGAGACCCAGTACTTC.

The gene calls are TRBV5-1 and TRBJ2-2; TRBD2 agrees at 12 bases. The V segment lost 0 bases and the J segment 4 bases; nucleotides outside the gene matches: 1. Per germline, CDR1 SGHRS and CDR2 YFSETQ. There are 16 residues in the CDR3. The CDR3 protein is CASSLGLAGVTGELFF. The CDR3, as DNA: TGCGCCAGCAGCTTGGGACTAGCGGGAGTCACCGGGGAGCTGTTTTTT.

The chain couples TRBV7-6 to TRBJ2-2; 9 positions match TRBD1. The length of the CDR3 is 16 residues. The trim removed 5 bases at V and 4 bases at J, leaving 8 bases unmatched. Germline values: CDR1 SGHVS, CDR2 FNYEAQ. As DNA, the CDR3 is TGTGCCAGCAGCACCACAGGGGGCAGGACCACCGGGGAGCTGTTTTTT. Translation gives CASSTTGGRTTGELFF.

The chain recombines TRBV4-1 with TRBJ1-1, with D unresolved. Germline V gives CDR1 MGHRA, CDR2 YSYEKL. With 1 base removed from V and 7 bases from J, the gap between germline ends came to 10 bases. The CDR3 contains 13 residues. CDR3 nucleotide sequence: TGCGCCAGCAGCCAAGGATTACAGATTGAAGCTTTCTTT. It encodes CASSQGLQIEAFF.

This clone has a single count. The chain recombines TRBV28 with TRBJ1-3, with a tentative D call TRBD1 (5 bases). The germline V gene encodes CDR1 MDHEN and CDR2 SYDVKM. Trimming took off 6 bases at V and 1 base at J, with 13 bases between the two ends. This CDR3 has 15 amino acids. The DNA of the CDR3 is TGTGCCAGCAGGGCGGGGGATCAGTCTGGAAACACCATATATTTT. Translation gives CASRAGDQSGNTIYF.

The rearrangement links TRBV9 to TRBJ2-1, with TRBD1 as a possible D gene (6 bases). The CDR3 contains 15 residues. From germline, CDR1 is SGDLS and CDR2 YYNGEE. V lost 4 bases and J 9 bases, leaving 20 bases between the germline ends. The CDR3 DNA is TGTGCCAGCAGCTTAGACCCTCAGGGGAGAGGTGAGCAGTTCTTC. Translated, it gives CASSLDPQGRGEQFF.

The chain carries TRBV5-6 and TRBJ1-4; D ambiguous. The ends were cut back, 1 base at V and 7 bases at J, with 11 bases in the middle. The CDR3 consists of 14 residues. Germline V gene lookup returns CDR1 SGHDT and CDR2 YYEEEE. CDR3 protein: CASSLLLSGEKLFF. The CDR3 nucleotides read TGTGCCAGCAGCTTGCTACTCTCAGGTGAAAAACTGTTTTTT.

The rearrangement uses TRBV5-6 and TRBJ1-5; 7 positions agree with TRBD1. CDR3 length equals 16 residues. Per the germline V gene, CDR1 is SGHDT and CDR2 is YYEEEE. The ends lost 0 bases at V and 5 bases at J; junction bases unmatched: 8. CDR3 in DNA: TGTGCCAGCAGCTTGGGAACAGGGGATTGGGATCAGCCCCAGCATTTT. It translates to CASSLGTGDWDQPQHF.

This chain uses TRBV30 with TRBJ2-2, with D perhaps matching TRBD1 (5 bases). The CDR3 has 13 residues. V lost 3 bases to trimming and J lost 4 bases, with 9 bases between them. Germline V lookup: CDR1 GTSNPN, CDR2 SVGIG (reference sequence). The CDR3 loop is CAWSRQTTGELFF. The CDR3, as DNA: TGTGCCTGGAGCAGACAGACCACCGGGGAGCTGTTTTTT.

Written as DNA, the CDR3 is TGTGCCAGCAGCTTAGACGCCCGGGGGGGACAAGAGACCCAGTACTTC. Residues: CASSLDARGGQETQYF. The chain is built from TRBV7-3 and TRBJ2-5; 8 bases agree with TRBD2. The germline V gene encodes CDR1 SGHTA and CDR2 FQGTGA. V lost 2 bases and J lost 2; bases outside the gene matches: 7. This CDR3 contains 16 residues. Full variable domain (outside the CDR3, taken from reference TRBV7-3 and TRBJ2-5): GAGVSQTPSNKVTEKGKYVELRCDPISGHTALYWYRQSLGQGPEFLIYFQGTGAADDSGLPNDRFFAVRPEGSVSTLKIQRTERGDSAVYLCASSLDARGGQETQYFGPGTRLLVL.

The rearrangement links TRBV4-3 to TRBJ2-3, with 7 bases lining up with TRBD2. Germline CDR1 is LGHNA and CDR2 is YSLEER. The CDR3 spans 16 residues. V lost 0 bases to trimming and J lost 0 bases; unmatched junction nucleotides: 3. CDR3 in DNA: TGCGCCAGCAGCCAAGAGAGGCGGGGGAGCACAGATACGCAGTATTTT. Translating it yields CASSQERRGSTDTQYF.

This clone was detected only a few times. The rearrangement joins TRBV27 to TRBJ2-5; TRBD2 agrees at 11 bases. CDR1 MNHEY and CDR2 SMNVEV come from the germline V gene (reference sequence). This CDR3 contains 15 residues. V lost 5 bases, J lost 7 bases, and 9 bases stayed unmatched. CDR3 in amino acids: CASSPGTSGRGTQYF. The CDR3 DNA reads TGTGCCAGCAGTCCCGGGACTAGCGGACGTGGGACCCAGTACTTC.

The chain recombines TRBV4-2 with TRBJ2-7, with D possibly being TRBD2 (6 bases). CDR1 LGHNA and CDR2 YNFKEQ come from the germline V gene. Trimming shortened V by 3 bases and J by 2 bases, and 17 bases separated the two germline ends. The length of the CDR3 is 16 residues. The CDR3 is CASSQPGEVRAYEQYF. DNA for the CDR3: TGTGCCAGCAGCCAGCCCGGGGAGGTAAGGGCCTACGAGCAGTACTTC.

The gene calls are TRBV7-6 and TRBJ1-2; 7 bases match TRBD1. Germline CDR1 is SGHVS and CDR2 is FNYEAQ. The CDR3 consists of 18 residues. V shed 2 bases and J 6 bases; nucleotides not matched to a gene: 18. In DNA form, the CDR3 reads TGTGCCAGCAGCTTATTTCTGAGAGAGTCACAGGGGACGGATGGCTACACCTTC. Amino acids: CASSLFLRESQGTDGYTF.

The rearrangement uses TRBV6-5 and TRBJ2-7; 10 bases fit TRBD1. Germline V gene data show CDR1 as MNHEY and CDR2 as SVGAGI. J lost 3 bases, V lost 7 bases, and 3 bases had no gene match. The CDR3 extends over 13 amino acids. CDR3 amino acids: CASKGDRGYEQYF. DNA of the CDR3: TGTGCCAGCAAGGGGGACAGGGGCTACGAGCAGTACTTC.

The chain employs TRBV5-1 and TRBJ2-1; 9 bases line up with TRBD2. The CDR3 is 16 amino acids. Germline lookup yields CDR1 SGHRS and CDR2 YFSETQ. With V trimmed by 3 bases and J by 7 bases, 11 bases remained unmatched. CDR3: CASSSDLGAGGNEQFF. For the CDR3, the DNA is TGCGCCAGCAGCTCAGACCTGGGGGCGGGAGGGAATGAGCAGTTCTTC.

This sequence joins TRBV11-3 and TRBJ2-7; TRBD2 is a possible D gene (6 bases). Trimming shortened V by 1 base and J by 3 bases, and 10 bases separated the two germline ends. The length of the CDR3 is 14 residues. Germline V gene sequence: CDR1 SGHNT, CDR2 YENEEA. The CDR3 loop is CASSLAGEGYEQYF. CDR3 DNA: TGTGCCAGCAGCTTAGCGGGAGAAGGCTACGAGCAGTACTTC.

The CDR3 DNA follows: TGTGCAAGTCGCTTAGCGACCAGGGGGCATCAGCCCCAGCATTTT. The encoded protein is CASRLATRGHQPQHF. The rearrangement links TRBV12-2 to TRBJ1-5; TRBD1 is the table's D call and was not checked against the DNA. TRBV12-2 is termed a pseudogene. The CDR3 has 15 residues.

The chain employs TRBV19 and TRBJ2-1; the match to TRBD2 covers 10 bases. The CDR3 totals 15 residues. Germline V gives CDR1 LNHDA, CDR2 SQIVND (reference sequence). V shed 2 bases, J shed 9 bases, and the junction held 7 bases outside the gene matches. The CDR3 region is CASSISSGRATEQFF. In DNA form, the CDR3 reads TGTGCCAGTAGTATAAGCAGCGGGAGGGCGACTGAGCAGTTCTTC.

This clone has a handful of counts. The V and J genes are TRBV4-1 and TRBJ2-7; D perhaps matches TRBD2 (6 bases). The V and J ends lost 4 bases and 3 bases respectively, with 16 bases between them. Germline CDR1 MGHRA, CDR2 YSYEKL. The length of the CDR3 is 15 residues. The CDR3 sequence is CASSPGLGLIYEQYF. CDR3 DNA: TGCGCCAGCAGCCCGGGACTGGGGCTAATCTACGAGCAGTACTTC.

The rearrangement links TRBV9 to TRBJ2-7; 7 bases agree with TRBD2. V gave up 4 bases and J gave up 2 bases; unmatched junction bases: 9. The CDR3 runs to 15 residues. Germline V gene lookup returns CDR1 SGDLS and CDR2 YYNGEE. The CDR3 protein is CASSPRAGIPYEQYF. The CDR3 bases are TGTGCCAGCAGCCCTCGAGCGGGAATCCCCTACGAGCAGTACTTC.

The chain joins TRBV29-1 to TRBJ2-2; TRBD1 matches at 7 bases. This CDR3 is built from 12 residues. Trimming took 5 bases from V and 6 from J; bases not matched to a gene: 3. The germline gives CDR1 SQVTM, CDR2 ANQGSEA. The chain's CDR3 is CSVYRGPGELFF. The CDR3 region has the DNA TGCAGCGTTTACAGGGGTCCCGGGGAGCTGTTTTTT.

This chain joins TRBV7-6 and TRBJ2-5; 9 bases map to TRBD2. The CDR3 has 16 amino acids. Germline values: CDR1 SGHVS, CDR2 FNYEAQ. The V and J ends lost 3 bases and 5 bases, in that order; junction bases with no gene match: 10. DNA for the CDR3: TGTGCCAGCAGCTTGGAGGGCGGGGGGGCGCGTGAGACCCAGTACTTC. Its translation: CASSLEGGGARETQYF.

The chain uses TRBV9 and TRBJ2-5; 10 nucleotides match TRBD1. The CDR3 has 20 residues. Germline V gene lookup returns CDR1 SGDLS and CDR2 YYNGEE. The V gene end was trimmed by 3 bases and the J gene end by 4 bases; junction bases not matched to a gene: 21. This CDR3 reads CASSAVRDRGPFGPGETQYF. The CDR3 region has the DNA TGTGCCAGCAGCGCTGTCCGGGACAGGGGCCCCTTTGGGCCCGGAGAGACCCAGTACTTC.

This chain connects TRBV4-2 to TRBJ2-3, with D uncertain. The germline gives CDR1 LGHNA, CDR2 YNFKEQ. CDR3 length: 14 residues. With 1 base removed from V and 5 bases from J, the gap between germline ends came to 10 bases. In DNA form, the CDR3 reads TGTGCCAGCAGCCAAGTGATCGGTGGAGATACGCAGTATTTT. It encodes CASSQVIGGDTQYF.